Listed below are T cell receptor beta chains from one sample, sequenced in a study of blood T cell repertoires in COVID-19. This table comes from immunoSEQ multiplex PCR, and its TCRdb copy is limited to in-frame clones, with some not included. The sample has some 48,000 clones; less than 85% are singletons. The sequenced sample consisted of peripheral blood. Receptor source: a man aged 45-65 years with acute or convalescent COVID-19. CDR3s include the opening cysteine and the closing phenylalanine or tryptophan.

j_gene	v_gene	len	CDR3aa
TRBJ1-2	TRBV18	15	CASSPRDRGQNGYTF
TRBJ1-1	TRBV19	14	CASSWGDRNTEAFF
TRBJ2-7	TRBV29-1	12	CSVVGSRGEQYF
TRBJ2-1	TRBV6-5	14	CANSNGSSYNEQFF
TRBJ2-5	TRBV6-5	13	CASSSGARETQYF
TRBJ2-1	TRBV6-6	16	CASNYGQGSSYNEQFF
TRBJ2-2	TRBV29-1	14	CSVGQETNTGELFF
TRBJ1-5	TRBV21-1	13	CASSALLGQPQHF
TRBJ2-7	TRBV28	17	CASTLWSGGGYSYEQYF
TRBJ1-1	TRBV3-1/TRBV3-2	15	CASSHSREGVTEAFF
TRBJ1-2	TRBV24-1	18	CATSDLDSGGPSNYGYTF
TRBJ1-1	TRBV19	13	CASSQNRDTEAFF
TRBJ2-3	TRBV5-4	18	CASSPRTSGRFGTDTQYF
TRBJ1-2	TRBV2	15	CASARTAGAPGGYTF
TRBJ2-7	TRBV5-4	14	CASSLNRAAYEQYF
TRBJ2-5	TRBV3-1/TRBV3-2	17	CASSQDGTGGSQETQYF
TRBJ2-5	TRBV7-6	15	CASSLRREVQETQYF
TRBJ2-5	TRBV24-1	17	CATSDLGGLAGGETQYF
TRBJ2-1	TRBV30	15	CAWRTIAGGPYEQFF
TRBJ2-1	TRBV12-2	14	CASKVAGLDNEQFF
TRBJ2-1	TRBV4-2	17	CASSQEGAGLAYNEQFF
TRBJ2-2	TRBV27	13	CASSVTNTGELFF
TRBJ2-1	TRBV27	14	CATTPGGSYNEQFF
TRBJ2-7	TRBV16	16	CASSQGLGRSVYEQYF
TRBJ2-3	TRBV6-1	15	CASSEGGTGTDTQYF
TRBJ2-1	TRBV7-6	17	CASSPLGLAGRLDEQFF
TRBJ1-6	TRBV30	14	CAWSRDRDSSPLHF
TRBJ2-7	TRBV6-6	16	CARVRRQFGSAYEQYF
TRBJ2-5	TRBV27	11	CASSHGLEKYF
TRBJ1-3	TRBV9	14	CASSVVGQTNTIYF
TRBJ2-5	TRBV18	15	CASSPGTSGAETQYF
TRBJ2-7	TRBV2	16	CASKRGPQDRGNEQYF
TRBJ2-5	TRBV13	14	CASSRGGYQETQYF
TRBJ1-1	TRBV5-8	16	CASSYYSGTRNTEAFF
TRBJ1-5	TRBV12-3/TRBV12-4	13	CASSPRQGQPQHF
TRBJ2-3	TRBV30	14	CAWSTGKGTDTQYF
TRBJ1-2	TRBV7-9	18	CASSSEFRGRRGDYGYTF
TRBJ1-2	TRBV6-5	13	CASGRGASYGYTF
TRBJ1-5	TRBV2	16	CASSEFGEASNQPQHF
TRBJ2-1	TRBV7-8	14	CASSFGIASNGQFF
TRBJ1-5	TRBV19	13	CASSGQGSGPQHF
TRBJ2-3	TRBV19	14	CASPVRGCTDTQYF
TRBJ1-5	TRBV7-3	13	CASSLAGGQPQHF
TRBJ2-7	TRBV27	17	CASSLSISSGRFYEQYF
TRBJ1-2	TRBV5-1	16	CASSLGQGAELGGYTF
TRBJ2-1	TRBV28	13	CASLKAGDNEQFF
TRBJ1-5	TRBV12-3/TRBV12-4	13	CASSFRTDQPQHF
TRBJ1-6	TRBV6-6	15	CASSVGSSYNSPLHF
TRBJ2-3	TRBV11-3	14	CASSLTDSTDTQYF
TRBJ2-1	TRBV9	16	CASSLMGGSSYNEQFF
TRBJ1-1	TRBV12-2	13	CASRLYNRLCAFF
TRBJ2-1	TRBV19	13	CASSPAGGILNFF
TRBJ1-4	TRBV7-8	15	CASTPWGETNEKLFF
TRBJ2-1	TRBV7-3	16	CASSPLWGGAYNEQFF
TRBJ2-3	TRBV3-1/TRBV3-2	16	CASSQLAGASTDTQYF
TRBJ2-2	TRBV2	18	CASYVLAGGPTNTGELFF
TRBJ2-7	TRBV20-1	11	CSARSGHEQYF
TRBJ2-6	TRBV25-1	16	CASSRQTDSGANVLTF
TRBJ1-5	TRBV2	17	CASRRRTGPGSNQPQHF
TRBJ1-1	TRBV29-1	11	CSGGRGTEAFF